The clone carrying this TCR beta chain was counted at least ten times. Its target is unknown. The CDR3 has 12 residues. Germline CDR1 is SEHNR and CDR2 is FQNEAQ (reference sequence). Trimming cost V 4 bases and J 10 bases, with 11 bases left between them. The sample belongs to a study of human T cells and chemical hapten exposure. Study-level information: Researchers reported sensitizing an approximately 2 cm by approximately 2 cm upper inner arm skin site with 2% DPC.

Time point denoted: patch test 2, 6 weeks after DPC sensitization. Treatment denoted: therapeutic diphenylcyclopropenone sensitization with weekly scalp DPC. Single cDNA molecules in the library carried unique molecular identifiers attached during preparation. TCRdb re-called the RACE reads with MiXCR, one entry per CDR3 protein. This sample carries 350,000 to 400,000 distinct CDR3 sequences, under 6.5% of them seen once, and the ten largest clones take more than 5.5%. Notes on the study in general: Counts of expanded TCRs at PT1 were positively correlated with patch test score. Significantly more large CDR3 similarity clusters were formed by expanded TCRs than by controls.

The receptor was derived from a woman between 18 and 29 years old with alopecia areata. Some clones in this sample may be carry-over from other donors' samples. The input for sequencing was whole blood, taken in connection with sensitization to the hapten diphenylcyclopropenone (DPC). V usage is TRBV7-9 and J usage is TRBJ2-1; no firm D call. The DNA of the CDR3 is TGTGCCAGCAGCTCGGACCAGTGGGAGCAGTTCTTC. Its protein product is CASSSDQWEQFF.